This TCR beta chain derives from a study of blood T cell repertoires in COVID-19. Turning to the study itself: Specimens from acute and convalescent COVID-19 originated in the United States, Italy and Spain.

Generated by immunoSEQ multiplex PCR, the TCRdb table keeps only in-frame clones and is missing some. The table includes some 500,000 clones, less than 90% detected once. The V and J ends lost 2 bases and 3 bases respectively, with 7 bases between them. The CDR3 spans 13 residues. Germline V gives CDR1 SGHDT, CDR2 YYEEEE. The TCR originated in a woman between 45 and 65 years old with COVID-19, enrolled during active disease. V and J are TRBV5-6 and TRBJ2-3; D is undetermined. Specimen: peripheral blood. The CDR3 DNA sequence: TGTGCCAGCAGCTTCCCTCGTACAGATACGCAGTATTTT. Encoded protein: CASSFPRTDTQYF.